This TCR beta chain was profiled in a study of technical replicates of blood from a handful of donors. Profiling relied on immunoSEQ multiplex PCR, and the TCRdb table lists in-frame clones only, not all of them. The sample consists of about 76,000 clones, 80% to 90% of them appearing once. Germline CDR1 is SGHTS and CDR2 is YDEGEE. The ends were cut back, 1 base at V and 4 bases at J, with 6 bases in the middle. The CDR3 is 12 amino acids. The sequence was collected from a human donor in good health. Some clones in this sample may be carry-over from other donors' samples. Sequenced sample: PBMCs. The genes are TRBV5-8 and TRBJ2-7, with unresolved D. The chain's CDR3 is CASSLTQYEQYF. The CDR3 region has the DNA TGTGCCAGCAGCTTGACCCAGTACGAGCAGTACTTC.